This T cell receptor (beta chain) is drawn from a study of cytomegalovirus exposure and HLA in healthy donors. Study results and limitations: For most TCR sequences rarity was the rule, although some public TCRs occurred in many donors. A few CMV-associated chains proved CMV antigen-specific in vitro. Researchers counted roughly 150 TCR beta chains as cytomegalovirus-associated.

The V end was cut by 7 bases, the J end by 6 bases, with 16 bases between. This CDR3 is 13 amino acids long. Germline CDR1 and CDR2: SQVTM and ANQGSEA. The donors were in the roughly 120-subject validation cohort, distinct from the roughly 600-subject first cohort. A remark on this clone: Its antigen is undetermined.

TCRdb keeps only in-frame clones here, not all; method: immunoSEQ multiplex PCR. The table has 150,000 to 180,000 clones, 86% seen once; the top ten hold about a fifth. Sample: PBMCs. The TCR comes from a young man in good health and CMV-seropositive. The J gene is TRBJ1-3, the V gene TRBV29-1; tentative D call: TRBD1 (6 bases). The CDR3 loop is CSAHREIPNTIYF. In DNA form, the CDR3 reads TGCAGCGCCCACAGGGAGATCCCAAACACCATATATTTT.